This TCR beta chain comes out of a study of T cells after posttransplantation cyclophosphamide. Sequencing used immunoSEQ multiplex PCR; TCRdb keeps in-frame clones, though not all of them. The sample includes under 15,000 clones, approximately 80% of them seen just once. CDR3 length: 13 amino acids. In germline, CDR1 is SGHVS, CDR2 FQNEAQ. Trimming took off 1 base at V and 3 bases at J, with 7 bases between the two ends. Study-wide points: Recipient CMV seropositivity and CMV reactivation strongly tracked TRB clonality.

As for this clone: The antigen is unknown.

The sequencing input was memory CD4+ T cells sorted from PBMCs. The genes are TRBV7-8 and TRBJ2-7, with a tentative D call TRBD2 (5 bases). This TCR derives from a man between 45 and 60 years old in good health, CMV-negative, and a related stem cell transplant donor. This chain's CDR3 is CASSLGEFYEQYF. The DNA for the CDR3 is TGTGCCAGCAGCTTAGGGGAGTTCTACGAGCAGTACTTC.